This record covers a single T cell receptor beta chain. PCR primers comprised 60 Vbeta and 13 Jbeta primers. TCRdb keeps only in-frame clones here, not all; method: immunoSEQ multiplex PCR. The sample includes approximately 250,000 clones, approximately 78% of them seen just once. These data originate in a study of cytomegalovirus exposure and HLA in healthy donors. V gave up 3 bases and J gave up 2 bases, with 11 bases separating them. Germline V gene data show CDR1 as GTSNPN and CDR2 as SVGIG (reference sequence). The CDR3 totals 14 residues. Sequenced: PBMCs. V and J are TRBV30 and TRBJ1-3; perhaps TRBD1 as D (5 bases). This clonotype was sampled from a boy younger than 18 in good health and CMV-seronegative. The CDR3 DNA is TGTGCCTGGAGCAGGGAAGGGGCTGGAAACACCATATATTTT. Protein sequence: CAWSREGAGNTIYF.